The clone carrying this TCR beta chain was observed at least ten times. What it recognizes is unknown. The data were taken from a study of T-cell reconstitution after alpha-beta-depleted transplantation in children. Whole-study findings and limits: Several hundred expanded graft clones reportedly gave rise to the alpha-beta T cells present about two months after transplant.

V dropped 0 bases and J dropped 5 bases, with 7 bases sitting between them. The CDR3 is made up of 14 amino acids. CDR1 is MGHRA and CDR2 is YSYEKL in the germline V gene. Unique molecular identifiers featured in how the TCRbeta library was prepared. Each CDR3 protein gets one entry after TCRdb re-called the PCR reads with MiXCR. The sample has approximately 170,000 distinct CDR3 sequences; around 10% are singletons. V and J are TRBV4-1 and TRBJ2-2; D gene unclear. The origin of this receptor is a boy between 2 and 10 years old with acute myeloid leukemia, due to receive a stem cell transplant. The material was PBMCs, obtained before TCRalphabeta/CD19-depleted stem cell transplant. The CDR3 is CASSQDHGTGELFF. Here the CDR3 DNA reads TGCGCCAGCAGCCAAGATCATGGGACCGGGGAGCTGTTTTTT.